This T cell receptor (beta chain) was retrieved from a study of patients and donors after allogeneic stem cell transplantation (dated by TCRdb to about 2020). This clonotype was recorded a few times. What this receptor recognizes is not known. No base-level quality is on record; no much larger clone is a single base apart. The library was prepared using RT-PCR. The run used a NextSeq 550. TCRdb reprocessed the public reads (quality trimming at Q25 with fastp, clone calling with MiXCR) and kept in-frame beta chains. Rows merge per CDR3 protein into single entries with the most common DNA and genes. The sample profile shows about 860 distinct CDR3 sequences; around 40% of them were found once. The ten largest clones capture roughly a third of the sample. V is cut by 4 bases and J by 8 bases, and the space between the germline ends is 14 bases. Taken from cysteine to phenylalanine, the CDR3 has 13 residues. The only DNA kept is the CDR3, 39 bases in frame from the first base. Via the germline V gene (reference sequence), CDR1 is SGHKS and CDR2 YYEKEE.

The sequence was collected from a human donor who was either an allogeneic HSCT recipient or a stem cell or donor lymphocyte infusion donor (not recorded which). It is not recorded whose cells these are; they may come from a transplant donor. Recombination linked TRBV5-5 to TRBJ2-3, and TRBD2 may be the D gene, going by 6 matching bases. What was sequenced was blood, either unsorted or a sorted T cell fraction (not recorded which). CDR3 protein: CASSQPGASTQYF. The DNA is TGTGCCAGCAGCCAACCGGGAGCAAGTACGCAGTATTTT.